This entry is about one T cell receptor beta chain. No antigen is known for it. Germline loops: CDR1 SGHNT, CDR2 YYREEE (reference sequence). Trimming took 6 bases from V and 0 from J, leaving 15 bases between them. The CDR3 consists of 15 residues. Sequenced by immunoSEQ multiplex PCR; TCRdb stores in-frame clones only, minus some. Among about 360,000 clones listed, roughly 90% were seen once. This sample was taken from a study of cytomegalovirus exposure and HLA in healthy donors. Study context: The 90 to 150 validation repertoires used the same platform as the roughly 670 first-cohort repertoires, a later analysis reported.

The study's findings and limits: The tendency of first-cohort TCR clusters to co-occur in the 130 or so validation repertoires was identified by a subsequent analysis. Listed as cytomegalovirus-associated were 170 or so TCR beta chains. Reported performance of the classifier showed diagnosis of cytomegalovirus status with high specificity and sensitivity.

The clonotype comes from a woman under 30 in good health and CMV-seronegative. The sequencing input was PBMCs. The chain has TRBV5-4 and TRBJ1-2, with D perhaps matching TRBD1 (5 bases). CDR3 DNA sequence: TGTGCCAGCACCCTCGGGGGGAGCCCTAACTATGGCTACACCTTC. Its protein product is CASTLGGSPNYGYTF.